This is a list of T cell receptor beta chains from one sample in a study of CD8 T cells in Susac syndrome. TCRdb reprocessed the immunoSEQ multiplex PCR reads with MiXCR, giving one entry per CDR3 protein. In the table there are about 89,000 distinct CDR3 sequences, 80% to 95% of which are singletons. Input material: CD8+ T cells from PBMCs. The receptors were gathered from a human donor in good health. Each CDR3 is given with its conserved first and last residue. The D gene is left open where the match is weak. Rows may omit the clone size; those that give it use once, few, many or a size class.

size	J	length	D	V	CDR3	DNA
-	TRBJ1-3	14	TRBD1	TRBV2	CASSPTGPGNTIYF	TGTGCCAGCAGTCCGACAGGGCCCGGAAACACCATATATTTT
-	TRBJ1-1	16	-	TRBV7-9	CASSLLLVGTTAGAFF	TGTGCCAGCAGCTTACTTCTCGTGGGGACGACGGCGGGAGCTTTCTTT
-	TRBJ2-3	17	-	TRBV6-2/TRBV6-3	CASSLTGTDFSTDTQYF	TGTGCCAGCAGCCTAACCGGGACGGATTTCAGCACAGATACGCAGTATTTT
-	TRBJ2-7	13	TRBD1	TRBV29-1	CSVSGQGLDEQYF	TGCAGCGTATCGGGACAGGGCTTAGACGAGCAGTACTTC
-	TRBJ1-6	16	-	TRBV6-5	CASSYSPGQFNSPLHF	TGTGCCAGCAGTTACTCCCCCGGACAGTTTAATTCACCCCTCCACTTT
-	TRBJ2-5	13	-	TRBV19	CASSMGREETQYF	TGTGCCAGTAGTATGGGCAGGGAAGAGACCCAGTACTTC
-	TRBJ2-7	11	-	TRBV6-1	CASSAGFEQYF	TGTGCCAGCAGCGCAGGGTTCGAGCAGTACTTC
-	TRBJ2-7	15	TRBD1	TRBV7-9	CASSLSYGTANEQYF	TGTGCCAGCAGCTTATCATATGGGACAGCGAACGAGCAGTACTTC
-	TRBJ1-1	14	-	TRBV27	CASSHLQGAGEAFF	TGTGCCAGCAGCCACTTACAGGGCGCCGGTGAAGCTTTCTTT
-	TRBJ2-1	15	TRBD1	TRBV6-5	CASRAGTGPYNEQFF	TGTGCCAGCAGGGCCGGGACAGGGCCCTACAATGAGCAGTTCTTC
-	TRBJ1-1	11	-	TRBV29-1	CSVGSGTEAFF	TGCAGCGTTGGATCGGGCACTGAAGCTTTCTTT
-	TRBJ2-1	15	TRBD2	TRBV5-6	CASSSGLAGLNEQFF	TGTGCCAGCAGCTCGGGACTAGCGGGCCTCAATGAGCAGTTCTTC
-	TRBJ2-2	14	-	TRBV9	CASSVVFNTGELFF	TGTGCCAGCAGCGTAGTTTTTAACACCGGGGAGCTGTTTTTT
once	TRBJ1-5	14	TRBD1	TRBV20-1	CSARTGGPYQPQHF	TGCAGTGCCCGGACAGGGGGCCCCTATCAGCCCCAGCATTTT
-	TRBJ1-4	12	TRBD1	TRBV29-1	CSVADRGDRLFF	TGCAGCGTTGCGGACAGGGGAGATCGGCTGTTTTTT
-	TRBJ1-5	14	-	TRBV25-1	CASSAGRYNQPQHF	TGTGCCAGCAGTGCAGGGAGGTATAATCAGCCCCAGCATTTT
-	TRBJ1-2	12	TRBD1	TRBV29-1	CSVDRGHGGYTF	TGCAGCGTCGACAGGGGGCACGGTGGCTACACCTTC
-	TRBJ2-1	14	-	TRBV9	CASSGTGTYNEQFF	TGTGCCAGCAGCGGGACCGGAACCTACAATGAGCAGTTCTTC
-	TRBJ2-3	15	-	TRBV3-1	CASSRGRFLTDTQYF	TGTGCCAGCAGCCGGGGAAGGTTTCTCACAGATACGCAGTATTTT
once	TRBJ2-7	13	-	TRBV27	CASSLLGQHEQYF	TGTGCCAGCAGTTTACTAGGGCAGCACGAGCAGTACTTC
-	TRBJ1-2	14	-	TRBV28	CASSPLDSSYGYTF	TGTGCCAGCAGTCCCCTTGACAGCTCCTATGGCTACACCTTC
-	TRBJ2-2	16	TRBD2	TRBV5-6	CASSTGLAGITGELFF	TGTGCCAGCAGCACCGGACTAGCGGGGATAACCGGGGAGCTGTTTTTT
-	TRBJ2-1	14	TRBD1	TRBV7-2	CASSLDPGGVEQFF	TGTGCCAGCAGCTTAGATCCAGGGGGCGTTGAGCAGTTCTTC
-	TRBJ2-6	15	TRBD1	TRBV27	CASTDRDAGANVLTF	TGTGCCAGCACGGACAGGGACGCTGGGGCCAACGTCCTGACTTTC
-	TRBJ1-2	15	-	TRBV6-5	CASSYATGSNYGYTF	TGTGCCAGCAGTTACGCTACTGGGTCAAACTATGGCTACACCTTC
-	TRBJ2-5	14	-	TRBV7-9	CASSFMYRQETQYF	TGTGCCAGCAGCTTCATGTACAGGCAAGAGACCCAGTACTTC
-	TRBJ2-5	18	TRBD2	TRBV5-1	CASSLAGLAGFYQETQYF	TGCGCCAGCAGCTTGGCGGGACTAGCGGGGTTCTACCAAGAGACCCAGTACTTC
-	TRBJ1-2	12	TRBD1	TRBV29-1	CSGQGREDGYTF	TGCAGCGGACAGGGGAGGGAGGATGGCTACACCTTC
-	TRBJ1-3	14	TRBD1	TRBV15	CATRTGETGNTIYF	TGTGCCACGAGGACAGGGGAGACTGGAAACACCATATATTTT
-	TRBJ2-7	16	TRBD1	TRBV12-3/TRBV12-4	CASSLGPGTVGYEQYF	TGTGCCAGCAGTTTAGGGCCCGGGACAGTGGGATACGAGCAGTACTTC
-	TRBJ2-7	13	-	TRBV4-1	CASSQYRGYEQYF	TGCGCCAGCAGCCAATACCGCGGCTACGAGCAGTACTTC
-	TRBJ1-2	15	-	TRBV20-1	CSARAAGFGSYGYTF	TGCAGTGCTAGAGCCGCAGGGTTCGGAAGCTATGGCTACACCTTC
-	TRBJ2-7	15	-	TRBV5-1	CASRPHKGVDYEQYF	TGCGCCAGCCGGCCCCATAAAGGGGTCGACTACGAGCAGTACTTC
-	TRBJ1-4	15	TRBD1	TRBV6-6	CASSYRQGANEKLFF	TGTGCCAGCAGTTACCGGCAGGGGGCTAATGAAAAACTGTTTTTT
few	TRBJ1-1	11	-	TRBV25-1	CASSEGTEAFF	TGTGCCAGCAGTGAGGGCACTGAAGCTTTCTTT
-	TRBJ2-1	16	TRBD2	TRBV9	CASSSLLAGGYNEQFF	TGTGCCAGCAGCTCCCTCCTAGCGGGGGGGTACAATGAGCAGTTCTTC
-	TRBJ2-7	13	-	TRBV5-1	CASSFPQSYEQYF	TGCGCCAGCAGCTTTCCACAGTCCTACGAGCAGTACTTC
-	TRBJ2-4	13	-	TRBV24-1	CAVPGCGKNIQYF	TGTGCCGTCCCCGGGTGTGGCAAAAACATTCAGTACTTC
-	TRBJ2-7	14	-	TRBV27	CASSLAGTVYEQYF	TGTGCCAGCAGTTTGGCGGGGACAGTCTACGAGCAGTACTTC
-	TRBJ2-5	16	TRBD2	TRBV7-9	CASREGGVVLEETQYF	TGTGCCAGCAGGGAGGGAGGGGTTGTCTTGGAAGAGACCCAGTACTTC
-	TRBJ2-5	15	-	TRBV11-2	CASSLYRTEKETQYF	TGTGCCAGCAGCTTATACCGGACAGAGAAAGAGACCCAGTACTTC
-	TRBJ2-3	10	-	TRBV29-1	CSVATDTQYF	TGCAGCGTTGCCACAGATACGCAGTATTTT
-	TRBJ1-1	14	-	TRBV13	CASSTRQTNTEAFF	TGTGCCAGCAGCACCCGACAGACGAACACTGAAGCTTTCTTT
-	TRBJ1-1	13	-	TRBV20-1	CSANTPMNTEAFF	TGCAGTGCCAATACACCCATGAACACTGAAGCTTTCTTT